These 22 T cell receptor beta chains originate from one sample sequenced in a study of early T cells in non-severe SARS-CoV-2 infection (dated by TCRdb to the early 2020s). The method behind the library was 5' RACE. The reads were generated on a NextSeq 500. TCRdb ran its own pipeline on the public reads, namely fastp trimming at Q25 and MiXCR clone calling, and kept in-frame beta chains. For every CDR3 protein sequence, its rows merge into one entry that carries the most common genes and DNA. A total of some 53,000 distinct CDR3 sequences appear in this sample, 7% to 9% of them only once. The ten largest account for roughly 8.8% of the sample. The sample taken for sequencing was whole blood. The receptors stem from an adult who was a healthcare worker with PCR-confirmed SARS-CoV-2 infection or an uninfected control (not recorded which).

The table lists this clonotype with many counts. The gene calls are TRBV5-8 and TRBJ1-3, with D uncertain. CDR1 and CDR2 (germline): SGHTS, YDEGEE. Deletions cut 7 bases from V and 3 bases from J, with 11 bases between. CDR3 length: 13 amino acids. Written as DNA, the CDR3 is TGTGCCAGCGCGGGAATACGTGGAAACACCATATATTTT. It yields the protein CASAGIRGNTIYF. The complete variable domain, with remaining parts taken from reference TRBV5-8 and TRBJ1-3, reads EAGVTQSPTHLIKTRGQQATLRCSPISGHTSVYWYQQALGLGLQFLLWYDEGEERNRGNFPPRFSGRQFPNYSSELNVNALELEDSALYLCASAGIRGNTIYFGEGSWLTVV.

The V and J genes are TRBV7-8 and TRBJ2-1, with TRBD1 as a possible D gene (6 bases). Per the germline V gene, CDR1 is SGHVS and CDR2 is FQNEAQ. The CDR3 loop spans 13 amino acids. The V gene lost 5 bases and the J gene lost 8 bases, with 13 bases spanning the gap. CDR3 DNA: TGTGCCAGCAGCAGGGGACAATCCGATGAGCAGTTCTTC. Amino acid sequence: CASSRGQSDEQFF.

The chain employs TRBV12-5 and TRBJ2-7; D is unclear. Germline V gene lookup returns CDR1 LGHNT and CDR2 FRNRAP. V was cut by 0 bases and J by 4 bases, with 4 bases left in between. The length of the CDR3 is 12 residues. The CDR3 region has the DNA TGTGCTAGTGGTTTGGTAGTTTACGAGCAGTACTTC. It yields the protein CASGLVVYEQYF. The entire variable domain, with the rest obtained from reference TRBV12-5 and TRBJ2-7, is as follows: DARVTQTPRHKVTEMGQEVTMRCQPILGHNTVFWYRQTMMQGLELLAYFRNRAPLDDSGMPKDRFSAEMPDATLATLKIQPSEPRDSAVYFCASGLVVYEQYFGPGTRLTVT.

By frequency in the sample, this clonotype is medium-sized. The chain recombines TRBV27 with TRBJ2-3, with no clear D. This CDR3 has 13 amino acids. Trimming took 7 bases from V and 6 from J, leaving 14 bases between them. Per the germline V gene, CDR1 is MNHEY and CDR2 is SMNVEV (reference sequence). As DNA, the CDR3 is TGTGCCAGCACCGGATCAGCGAGTGATACGCAGTATTTT. Protein sequence: CASTGSASDTQYF.

In its sample, this clonotype was seen many times. The V and J genes are TRBV10-3 and TRBJ2-7; possibly TRBD1 for D (6 bases). The V and J ends lost 5 bases and 6 bases respectively, with 11 bases between them. Germline CDR1 is ENHRY and CDR2 is SYGVKD. This CDR3 spans 12 amino acids. The chain's CDR3 is CAISFSGAEQYF. DNA for the CDR3: TGTGCCATCAGTTTCTCAGGGGCCGAGCAGTACTTC.

This clonotype was observed a few times. The chain carries TRBV19 and TRBJ1-5; D not resolved. The V end was cut by 6 bases, the J end by 2 bases, with 5 bases between. This CDR3 comprises 12 residues. Germline V gives CDR1 LNHDA, CDR2 SQIVND (reference sequence). CDR3 sequence: CASSGRNQPQHF. As DNA, the CDR3 is TGTGCCAGTAGCGGCCGCAATCAGCCCCAGCATTTT. Full variable domain (remainder filled in from reference TRBV19 and TRBJ1-5): DGGITQSPKYLFRKEGQNVTLSCEQNLNHDAMYWYRQDPGQGLRLIYYSQIVNDFQKGDIAEGYSVSREKKESFPLTVTSAQKNPTAFYLCASSGRNQPQHFGDGTRLSIL.

There are many counts of this clonotype. The V gene is TRBV29-1, the J gene TRBJ2-5; TRBD1 is a possible D gene (6 bases). Germline CDR1 SQVTM, CDR2 ANQGSEA. The V end lost 4 bases, the J end lost 2 bases, and 8 bases lay between the germline ends. The CDR3 covers 12 residues. This CDR3 is CSVAGAQETQYF. The CDR3 DNA reads as TGCAGCGTTGCAGGGGCGCAAGAGACCCAGTACTTC.

In its sample, this clonotype was seen many times. This chain uses TRBV20-1 with TRBJ1-5; tentatively, D is TRBD1 (5 bases). The V end lost 6 bases, the J end lost 3 bases, and 15 bases lay between the germline ends. This CDR3 has 14 residues. Germline loops: CDR1 DFQATT, CDR2 SNEGSKA (reference sequence). CDR3 nucleotide sequence: TGCAGTGCCCGCACAGCGGGACCCAATCAGCCCCAGCATTTT. It codes for CSARTAGPNQPQHF.

This clonotype was observed a handful of times. This rearrangement joins TRBV6-2 or TRBV6-3 to TRBJ2-1; D gene unclear. V dropped 4 bases and J dropped 8 bases, with 6 bases sitting between them. CDR1 and CDR2 (germline): MNHEY, SVGEGT. The CDR3 totals 11 residues. The CDR3 nucleotides are TGTGCCAGCAGTTTCCCCCATGAGCAGTTCTTC. Amino acids: CASSFPHEQFF.

This clonotype appeared many times. The V gene is TRBV9, the J gene TRBJ1-4; possible D gene TRBD1, 6 bases. The CDR3 has 16 amino acids. CDR1 and CDR2 (germline): SGDLS, YYNGEE. The V and J ends lost 2 bases and 8 bases respectively, with 19 bases between them. CDR3 in DNA: TGTGCCAGCAGCGTCGAAGCGGGCGGGCAGGGGGAAAAACTGTTTTTT. It translates to CASSVEAGGQGEKLFF. The whole variable domain, remainder taken from reference TRBV9 and TRBJ1-4, is DSGVTQTPKHLITATGQRVTLRCSPRSGDLSVYWYQQSLDQGLQFLIQYYNGEERAKGNILERFSAQQFPDLHSELNLSSLELGDSALYFCASSVEAGGQGEKLFFGSGTQLSVL.

This clonotype was counted only a few times. This chain links TRBV12-3 or TRBV12-4 with TRBJ2-2, with D uncertain. V gave up 2 bases and J gave up 6 bases, with 4 bases separating them. There are 12 residues in the CDR3. DNA of the CDR3: TGTGCCAGCAGTTTAAGGGCCGGGGAGCTGTTTTTT. It specifies CASSLRAGELFF.

The sample holds many counts of this clonotype. This rearrangement joins TRBV12-3 or TRBV12-4 to TRBJ1-1; the D is unclear. Trimming removed 6 bases at V and 3 bases at J, with 11 bases between. This CDR3 region has 13 residues. The CDR3 DNA sequence: TGTGCCAGCAGGCGTCCGGGAGACACTGAAGCTTTCTTT. It codes for CASRRPGDTEAFF.

This chain joins TRBV18 and TRBJ2-1, with 13 bases matching TRBD2. The CDR3 loop spans 16 amino acids. V lost 2 bases and J lost 8; bases outside the gene matches: 6. In germline, CDR1 is KGHSH, CDR2 LQKENI. CDR3 protein: CASSPTGTSGVYEQFF. The CDR3 nucleotides are TGTGCCAGCTCACCAACCGGGACTAGCGGGGTCTATGAGCAGTTCTTC.

This clonotype was seen a single time. The rearrangement links TRBV5-1 to TRBJ1-2; 9 bases agree with TRBD1. The CDR3 contains 15 residues. Germline CDR1 is SGHRS and CDR2 is YFSETQ. Trimming cost V 4 bases and J 5 bases; bases outside gene matches: 9. The CDR3 nucleotides are TGCGCCAGCAGCCCCGGACAGGGGAAAATATATGGCTACACCTTC. Residues: CASSPGQGKIYGYTF.

This clonotype was seen many times. The gene calls are TRBV11-2 and TRBJ2-7, with no clear D. Germline CDR1 SGHAT, CDR2 FQNNGV. The CDR3 sequence is 12 residues long. The germline V and J ends were trimmed by 3 bases and 5 bases, with 8 bases remaining between them. The CDR3 nucleotides read TGTGCCAGCAGCTTGGGCGGCCACGAGCAGTACTTC. Translating gives CASSLGGHEQYF.

This clonotype was recorded at least ten times. The gene calls are TRBV11-3 and TRBJ2-1, with D possibly being TRBD2 (5 bases). The CDR3 consists of 15 residues. Germline V CDR1 and CDR2: SGHNT, YENEEA. Trimming shortened V by 5 bases and J by 5 bases, and 16 bases separated the two germline ends. The CDR3: CASSRSIATHNEQFF. The CDR3 bases are TGTGCCAGCAGCCGAAGTATAGCGACCCACAATGAGCAGTTCTTC. Supplemented by reference TRBV11-3 and TRBJ2-1, the full variable domain reads EAGVVQSPRYKIIEKKQPVAFWCNPISGHNTLYWYLQNLGQGPELLIRYENEEAVDDSQLPKDRFSAERLKGVDSTLKIQPAELGDSAVYLCASSRSIATHNEQFFGPGTRLTVL.

The table lists this clonotype with a few counts. The V call is TRBV5-1, the J call TRBJ1-5; D might be TRBD1 (5 bases). The CDR3 sequence is 13 residues long. Germline-derived CDR1 and CDR2 are SGHRS and YFSETQ. Trimming removed 0 bases at V and 9 bases at J, with 10 bases between. CDR3 sequence reads: CASSLDGGRPQHF. The CDR3 nucleotides are TGCGCCAGCAGCTTGGACGGGGGACGGCCCCAGCATTTT. The full variable domain, with the rest looked up from reference TRBV5-1 and TRBJ1-5, is KAGVTQTPRYLIKTRGQQVTLSCSPISGHRSVSWYQQTPGQGLQFLFEYFSETQRNKGNFPGRFSGRQFSNSRSEMNVSTLELGDSALYLCASSLDGGRPQHFGDGTRLSIL.

Notes on this clonotype: A much larger clone lies a single base off, so this may be a read error. The rearrangement links TRBV27 to TRBJ2-6, with 12 bases lining up with TRBD1. This CDR3 has 18 amino acids. The germline gives CDR1 MNHEY, CDR2 SMNVEV (reference sequence). The CDR3 bases are TGTGCCAGCAGTTTTCGGGGACAGGGGGCGTCTGGGGCCAACGTCCTGATTTTC. It translates to CASSFRGQGASGANVLIF.

This clonotype was found many times. The chain recombines TRBV15 with TRBJ1-1, with unresolved D. CDR1 LNHNV and CDR2 YYDKDF come from the germline V gene (reference sequence). Trimming removed 0 bases from V and 4 bases from J, with 9 bases in between. CDR3 length: 14 amino acids. The DNA of the CDR3 is TGTGCCACCAGCAGAGATCGGTGGGCCACTGAAGCTTTCTTT. This translates into CATSRDRWATEAFF.

This clonotype has a handful of counts. The genes are TRBV11-3 and TRBJ2-1; 9 bases are shared with TRBD2. From germline, CDR1 is SGHNT and CDR2 YENEEA. This CDR3 is built from 15 residues. With 5 bases clipped from V and 0 bases from J, the junction kept 2 bases outside the gene matches. As DNA, the CDR3 is TGTGCCAGCAGCCCTAGCGGGACCTCCTACAATGAGCAGTTCTTC. Its translation: CASSPSGTSYNEQFF.

This clonotype was seen many times. CDR3 protein: CASSLSAGDGEQYF. CDR3 sequence (DNA): TGTGCCAGCAGCTTATCGGCGGGAGACGGCGAGCAGTACTTC. The chain has TRBV11-2 and TRBJ2-7, with 7 nucleotides matching TRBD2. This CDR3 has 14 residues. J was trimmed by 6 bases and V by 2 bases; bases with no gene match: 7. CDR1 is SGHAT and CDR2 is FQNNGV in the germline V gene.

This clonotype was recorded at least ten times. The chain recombines TRBV5-6 with TRBJ2-4, with 12 bases matching TRBD2. V dropped 4 bases and J dropped 0; count of bases not matched to a gene: 8. Germline CDR1 reads SGHDT; CDR2 reads YYEEEE. The CDR3 has 18 residues. Here the CDR3 reads CASSLWTSGNRAKNIQYF. In DNA, the CDR3 is TGTGCCAGCAGCCTGTGGACTAGCGGGAATCGAGCCAAAAACATTCAGTACTTC.